This T cell receptor (beta chain) was sequenced in a study of identical twins. Study-wide points: High-abundance cord blood beta clonotypes had fewer insertions; memory repertoires showed none.

Concerning this clonotype: Antigen specificity is unknown.

TCRdb processed the 5' RACE reads anew with MiXCR; each CDR3 protein has one entry. The sample includes about 240,000 distinct CDR3 sequences, roughly a tenth of them seen just once. This TCR was sampled from a man aged 45-65 years in good health. Input material: memory T cells sorted from blood.

CDR3 sequence: CASSPPDRPPDTQYF. In DNA, the CDR3 is TGTGCCAGCAGCCCCCCCGACAGGCCCCCAGATACGCAGTATTTT. This sequence joins TRBV9 and TRBJ2-3, with a tentative D call TRBD1 (6 bases). Trimming left V 4 bases short and J 4 bases short, with 16 bases between. Germline V gene data show CDR1 as SGDLS and CDR2 as YYNGEE. This CDR3 comprises 15 residues.